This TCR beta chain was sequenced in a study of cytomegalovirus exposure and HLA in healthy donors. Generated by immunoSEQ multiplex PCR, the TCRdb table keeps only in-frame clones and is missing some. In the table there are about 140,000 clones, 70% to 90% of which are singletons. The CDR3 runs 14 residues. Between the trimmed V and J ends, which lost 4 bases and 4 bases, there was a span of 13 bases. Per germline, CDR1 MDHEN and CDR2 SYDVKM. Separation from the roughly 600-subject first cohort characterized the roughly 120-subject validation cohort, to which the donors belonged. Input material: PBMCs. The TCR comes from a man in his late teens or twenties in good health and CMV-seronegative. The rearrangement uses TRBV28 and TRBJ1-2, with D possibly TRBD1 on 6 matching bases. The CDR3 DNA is TGTGCCAGCAGTTCAGGGGACGGACTCTATGGCTACACCTTC. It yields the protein CASSSGDGLYGYTF.